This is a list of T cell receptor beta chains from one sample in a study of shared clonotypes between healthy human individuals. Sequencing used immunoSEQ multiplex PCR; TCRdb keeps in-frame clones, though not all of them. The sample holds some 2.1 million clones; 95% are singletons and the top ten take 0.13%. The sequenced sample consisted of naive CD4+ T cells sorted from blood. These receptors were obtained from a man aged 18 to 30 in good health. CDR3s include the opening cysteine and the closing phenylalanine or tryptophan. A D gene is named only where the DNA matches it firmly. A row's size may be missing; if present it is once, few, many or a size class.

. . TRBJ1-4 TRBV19 CASRTEQGNEKLFF TGTGCCAGCCGGACGGAGCAGGGTAATGAAAAACTGTTTTTT
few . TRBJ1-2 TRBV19 CASRKDGDYGYTF TGTGCCAGTAGGAAGGACGGAGACTATGGCTACACCTTC
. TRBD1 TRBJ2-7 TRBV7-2 CASSLRTGLAEQYF TGTGCCAGCAGCTTGAGGACAGGACTCGCCGAGCAGTACTTC
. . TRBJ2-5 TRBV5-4 CASSFLSLSGQETQYF TGTGCCAGCAGCTTCCTCTCCCTCTCCGGGCAAGAGACCCAGTACTTC
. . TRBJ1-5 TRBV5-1 CASSLVGNQPQHF TGCGCCAGCAGCTTGGTCGGCAATCAGCCCCAGCATTTT
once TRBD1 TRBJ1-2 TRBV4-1 CASSQATGVHGYTF TGCGCCAGCAGCCAAGCGACAGGGGTTCATGGCTACACCTTC
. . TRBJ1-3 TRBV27 CASSPSGTPGNTIYF TGTGCCAGCAGTCCAAGCGGGACCCCCGGAAACACCATATATTTT
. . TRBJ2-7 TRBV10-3 CAISLEWDYEQYF TGTGCCATCAGTTTGGAGTGGGACTACGAGCAGTACTTC
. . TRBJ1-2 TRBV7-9 CASSLGGGRANYGYTF TGTGCCAGCAGCTTAGGAGGGGGACGCGCTAACTATGGCTACACCTTC
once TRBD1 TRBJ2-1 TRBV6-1 CASPRQGYNEQFF TGTGCCAGCCCGAGACAGGGGTACAATGAGCAGTTCTTC
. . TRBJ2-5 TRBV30 CAWCRGLGETQYF TGTGCCTGGTGCCGGGGCTTAGGAGAGACCCAGTACTTC
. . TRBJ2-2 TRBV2 CASSPLETGELFF TGTGCCAGCAGCCCCCTAGAAACCGGGGAGCTGTTTTTT
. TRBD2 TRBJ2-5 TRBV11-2 CASSKRGPFWETQYF TGTGCCAGCAGCAAGCGGGGCCCGTTCTGGGAGACCCAGTACTTC
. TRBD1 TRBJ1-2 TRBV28 CASSLRDRVFYGYTF TGTGCCAGCAGTTTGAGGGACAGGGTATTTTATGGCTACACCTTC
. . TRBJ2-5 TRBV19 CASSIGVVGGETQYF TGTGCCAGTAGTATAGGAGTAGTCGGAGGTGAGACCCAGTACTTC
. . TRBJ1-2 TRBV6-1 CASSEAHSSYGYTF TGTGCCAGCAGTGAAGCCCACAGTTCCTATGGCTACACCTTC
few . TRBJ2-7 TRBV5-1 CASRRLRDSYEQYF TGCGCCAGCAGACGCCTCAGGGACTCCTACGAGCAGTACTTC
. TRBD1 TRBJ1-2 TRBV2 CASRQGPGGYGYTF TGTGCCAGCAGACAGGGGCCAGGTGGCTATGGCTACACCTTC
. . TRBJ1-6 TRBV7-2 CASSLERGSPLHF TGTGCCAGCAGCTTAGAAAGGGGGTCACCCCTCCACTTT
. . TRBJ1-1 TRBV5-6 CASSFLTGAEAFF TGTGCCAGCAGTTTCTTGACGGGGGCTGAAGCTTTCTTT
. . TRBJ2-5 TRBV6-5 CAAGTRETQYF TGTGCCGCGGGAACGCGAGAGACCCAGTACTTC
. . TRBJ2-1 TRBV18 CASSPRDPPREQFF TGTGCCAGCTCACCTCGTGACCCACCACGCGAGCAGTTCTTC
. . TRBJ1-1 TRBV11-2 CASSLDGVNTEAFF TGTGCCAGCAGCTTAGATGGGGTTAACACTGAAGCTTTCTTT
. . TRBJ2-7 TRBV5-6 CASSHQWLGEQYF TGTGCCAGCAGCCACCAGTGGCTGGGGGAGCAGTACTTC
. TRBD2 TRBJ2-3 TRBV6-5 CASSLLAGSDTQYF TGTGCCAGCAGTTTACTAGCGGGATCCGATACGCAGTATTTT
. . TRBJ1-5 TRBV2 CASTLEGDSNQPQHF TGTGCCAGCACCCTGGAAGGGGATAGCAATCAGCCCCAGCATTTT
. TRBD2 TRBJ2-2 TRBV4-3 CASSQVWTSPTGELFF TGCGCCAGCAGCCAAGTTTGGACTAGCCCCACCGGGGAGCTGTTTTTT
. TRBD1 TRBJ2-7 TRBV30 CAWSVEQGEYF TGTGCCTGGAGTGTCGAGCAGGGGGAGTACTTC
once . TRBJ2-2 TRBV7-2 CASSLKRVMNTGELFF TGTGCCAGCAGCCTCAAGAGGGTCATGAACACCGGGGAGCTGTTTTTT
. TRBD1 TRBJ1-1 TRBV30 CAWRPQDRGNTEAFF TGTGCCTGGAGACCCCAGGACAGGGGAAACACTGAAGCTTTCTTT
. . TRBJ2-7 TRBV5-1 CASSLAALAGSLEQYF TGCGCCAGCAGCTTGGCCGCGTTGGCGGGATCATTGGAGCAGTACTTC
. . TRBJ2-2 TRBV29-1 CSAERVGTGELFF TGCAGCGCCGAGAGGGTGGGCACCGGGGAGCTGTTTTTT
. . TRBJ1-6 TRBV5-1 CASSPADSYNSPLHF TGCGCCAGCAGCCCTGCCGACAGCTATAATTCACCCCTCCACTTT
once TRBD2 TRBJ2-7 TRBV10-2 CASSGGAYEQYF TGCGCCAGTAGCGGGGGGGCCTACGAGCAGTACTTC
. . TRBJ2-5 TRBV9 CASSADGRETQYF TGTGCCAGCAGCGCCGACGGACGGGAGACCCAGTACTTC
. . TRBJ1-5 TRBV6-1 CASSVSGALHF TGTGCCAGCAGTGTTTCAGGGGCTCTACATTTT
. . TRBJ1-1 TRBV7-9 CASSLLRDQNTEAFF TGTGCCAGCAGCTTACTACGGGATCAGAACACTGAAGCTTTCTTT
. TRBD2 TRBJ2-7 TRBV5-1 CASSSGLAGNEQYF TGCGCCAGCAGCTCGGGACTAGCGGGGAACGAGCAGTACTTC
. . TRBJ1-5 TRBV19 CASSIEGRSQPQHF TGTGCCAGTAGTATCGAGGGTCGAAGTCAGCCCCAGCATTTT
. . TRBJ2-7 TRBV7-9 CASSSTGREQYF TGTGCCAGCAGCTCCACAGGGAGGGAGCAGTACTTC
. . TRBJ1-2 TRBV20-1 CSARLDSHSF TGCAGTGCTAGACTAGACAGCCACTCCTTC
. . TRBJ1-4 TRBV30 CAWTRASTNEKLFF TGTGCCTGGACGCGGGCCTCAACTAATGAAAAACTGTTTTTT
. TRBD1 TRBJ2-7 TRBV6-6 CASSQPGQGRYEQYF TGTGCCAGCAGTCAACCTGGACAGGGGAGGTACGAGCAGTACTTC
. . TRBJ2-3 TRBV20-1 CRVGVSNTQYF TGCCGGGTGGGGGTTTCAAATACGCAGTATTTT
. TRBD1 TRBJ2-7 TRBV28 CASPPAPTGVGYEQYF TGTGCCAGCCCCCCGGCCCCGACAGGGGTGGGCTACGAGCAGTACTTC
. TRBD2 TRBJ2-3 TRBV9 CASSEGFTSGVPDTQYF TGTGCCAGCAGCGAGGGATTCACTAGCGGGGTGCCAGATACGCAGTATTTT
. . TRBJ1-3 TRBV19 CASRMGPENTIYF TGTGCCAGTAGAATGGGGCCTGAAAACACCATATATTTT
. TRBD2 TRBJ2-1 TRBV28 CASSQGGGGLFF TGTGCCAGCAGTCAAGGCGGGGGAGGACTGTTCTTC
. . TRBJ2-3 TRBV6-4 CASSEWAGSTDTQYF TGTGCCAGCAGTGAATGGGCGGGAAGCACAGATACGCAGTATTTT
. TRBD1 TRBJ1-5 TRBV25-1 CASSGGGGSNQPQHF TGTGCCAGCAGTGGAGGGGGCGGGAGCAATCAGCCCCAGCATTTT
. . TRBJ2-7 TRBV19 CASSLGHPYEQYF TGTGCCAGTAGTTTGGGACACCCTTACGAGCAGTACTTC
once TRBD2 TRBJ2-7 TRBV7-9 CASSSTSGSYEQYF TGTGCCAGCAGTTCGACTAGCGGCTCCTACGAGCAGTACTTC
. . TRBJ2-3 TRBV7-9 CASSWGLSTDTQYF TGTGCCAGCAGCTGGGGACTCAGCACAGATACGCAGTATTTT